A single sample is the source of the 13 T cell receptor beta chains below, sequenced in a study of T cell responses to AZD1222 COVID-19 vaccine. TCRdb's copy holds only in-frame clones and misses some; the assay was immunoSEQ multiplex PCR. The data hold about 150,000 clones, with around 87% observed a single time. The specimen was peripheral blood, collected 28 days after the second AZD1222 dose. The source is an adult who received the AZD1222 COVID-19 vaccine.

The chain joins TRBV28 to TRBJ2-2; D remains ambiguous. V lost 2 bases to trimming and J lost 0 bases, with 10 bases between them. CDR3 length: 16 residues. The germline CDR1 and CDR2 sequences are MDHEN and SYDVKM. The CDR3 spells CASSLRRKTNTGELFF. CDR3 sequence (DNA): TGTGCCAGCAGTTTACGCAGGAAGACGAACACCGGGGAGCTGTTTTTT.

The rearrangement links TRBV7-3 to TRBJ2-2, with D uncertain. The length of the CDR3 is 13 residues. Germline V CDR1 and CDR2: SGHTA, FQGTGA. The V end was cut by 2 bases, the J end by 4 bases, with 5 bases between. The CDR3 sequence: CASSLQVTGELFF. In DNA, the CDR3 is TGTGCCAGCAGCTTACAGGTCACCGGGGAGCTGTTTTTT.

CDR3 sequence: CASSLGGGLRGEQYF. The CDR3 DNA follows: TGTGCCAGCAGCTTAGGAGGAGGTCTGAGGGGCGAGCAGTACTTC. V is TRBV5-6 and J is TRBJ2-7; D may match TRBD1 or TRBD2 (5 bases each). Between the trimmed V and J ends, which lost 2 bases and 6 bases, there was a span of 18 bases. This CDR3 is built from 15 residues. CDR1 and CDR2 from the germline V gene are SGHDT and YYEEEE.

This chain uses TRBV7-9 with TRBJ1-1, with D perhaps matching TRBD1 (6 bases). Germline V lookup: CDR1 SEHNR, CDR2 FQNEAQ (reference sequence). The CDR3 is 14 residues long. Deletions cut 8 bases from V and 4 bases from J, with 17 bases between. CDR3 loop: CASHPAGVGTEAFF. In nucleotides, the CDR3 is TGTGCCAGCCACCCGGCAGGGGTGGGCACTGAAGCTTTCTTT.

The chain links TRBV11-2 to TRBJ2-2; no clear D. Germline V gene data show CDR1 as SGHAT and CDR2 as FQNNGV. This CDR3 comprises 14 residues. V lost 5 bases to trimming and J lost 6 bases, with 13 bases between them. CDR3: CASSPRPASGELFF. CDR3 in DNA: TGTGCCAGCAGCCCCCGTCCGGCTTCCGGGGAGCTGTTTTTT.

The CDR3 here is CACPGTGGEQYF. The CDR3 DNA reads TGTGCCTGCCCCGGGACAGGGGGGGAGCAGTACTTC. This sequence joins TRBV28 and TRBJ2-7; 11 nucleotides match TRBD1. Germline V gene sequence: CDR1 MDHEN, CDR2 SYDVKM. The CDR3 runs to 12 residues. Losses at the gene ends were 11 bases for V and 7 bases for J; bases not matched to a gene: 7. Combining the CDR3 with reference TRBV28 and TRBJ2-7 gives the whole variable domain DVKVTQSSRYLVKRTGEKVFLECVQDMDHENMFWYRQDPGLGLRLIYFSYDVKMKEKGDIPEGYSVSREKKERFSLILESASTNQTSMYLCACPGTGGEQYFGPGTRLTVT.

The J gene is TRBJ1-3, the V gene TRBV10-3; D remains unclear. The V end lost 7 bases, the J end lost 0 bases, and 7 bases lay between the germline ends. Germline loops: CDR1 ENHRY, CDR2 SYGVKD. The CDR3 runs 13 residues. The CDR3 coding sequence is TGTGCCATCACCCCTATCTCTGGAAACACCATATATTTT. Encoded protein: CAITPISGNTIYF.

The chain has TRBV6-2 or TRBV6-3 and TRBJ2-3; 9 bases are a match to TRBD2. Germline loops: CDR1 MNHEY, CDR2 SVGEGT. CDR3 length: 16 residues. The V and J ends lost 2 bases and 5 bases, in that order; junction bases with no gene match: 8. CDR3 protein: CASSYGAGGPGDTQYF. For the CDR3, the DNA is TGTGCCAGCAGTTACGGGGCGGGAGGGCCAGGAGATACGCAGTATTTT.

J is TRBJ2-5 and V is TRBV24-1, with 11 bases identical to TRBD1. This CDR3 spans 15 amino acids. J gave up 5 bases and V 5 bases, and 6 bases lay outside the gene matches. Looked up from germline, CDR1 is KGHDR and CDR2 is SFDVKD. The CDR3 nucleotides read TGTGCCACCAGTGGGACAGGGGGCCGTAAGGAGACCCAGTACTTC. As protein: CATSGTGGRKETQYF.

The chain has TRBV7-6 and TRBJ2-1; TRBD2 matches 10 bases. Germline values: CDR1 SGHVS, CDR2 FNYEAQ. The V gene end was trimmed by 4 bases and the J gene end by 6 bases; junction bases not matched to a gene: 21. The CDR3 contains 20 residues. The CDR3 coding sequence is TGTGCCAGCAGCTCCCAGGCTAGTATCGGACTAGCGGAGACGTTCAATGAGCAGTTCTTC. Translated: CASSSQASIGLAETFNEQFF.

This chain joins TRBV7-9 and TRBJ2-1; D uncertain. The CDR3 has 12 amino acids. Germline V CDR1 and CDR2: SEHNR, FQNEAQ (reference sequence). V lost 4 bases, J lost 9 bases, and 10 bases lay in between. Here the CDR3 DNA reads TGTGCCAGCAGCTGGTTGGCGACTGAGCAGTTCTTC. It is translated as CASSWLATEQFF.

In this sample, this clone turned up a few times. V usage is TRBV5-1 and J usage is TRBJ1-2; D not resolved. The CDR3 sequence is 13 residues long. Germline V CDR1 and CDR2: SGHRS, YFSETQ. Trimming pared 0 bases from V and 4 bases from J, leaving 7 bases between. The CDR3 DNA reads TGCGCCAGCAGCTTGGGACAAACCTATGGCTACACCTTC. As protein: CASSLGQTYGYTF.

The chain carries TRBV2 and TRBJ1-1, with D perhaps TRBD1 (6 bases). The CDR3 length is 13 residues. Trimming removed 10 bases from V and 3 bases from J, with 15 bases in between. Per the germline V gene, CDR1 is SNHLY and CDR2 is FYNNEI. CDR3 DNA: TGTGCCACTAACAGGGTTTTGGACACTGAAGCTTTCTTT. Amino acids: CATNRVLDTEAFF.